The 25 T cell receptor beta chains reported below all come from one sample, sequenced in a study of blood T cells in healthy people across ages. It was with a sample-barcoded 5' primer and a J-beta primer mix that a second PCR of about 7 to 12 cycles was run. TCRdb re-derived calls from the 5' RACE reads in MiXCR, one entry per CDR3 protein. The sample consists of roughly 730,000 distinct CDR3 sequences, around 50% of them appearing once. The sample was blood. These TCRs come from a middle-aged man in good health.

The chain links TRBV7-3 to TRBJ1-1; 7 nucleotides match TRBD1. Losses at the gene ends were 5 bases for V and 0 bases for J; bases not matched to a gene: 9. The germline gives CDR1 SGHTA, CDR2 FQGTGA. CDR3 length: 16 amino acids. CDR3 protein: CASSVDRQGLNTEAFF. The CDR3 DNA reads TGTGCCAGCAGCGTAGACCGACAGGGTTTGAACACTGAAGCTTTCTTT. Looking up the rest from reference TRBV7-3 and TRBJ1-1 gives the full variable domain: GAGVSQTPSNKVTEKGKYVELRCDPISGHTALYWYRQSLGQGPEFLIYFQGTGAADDSGLPNDRFFAVRPEGSVSTLKIQRTERGDSAVYLCASSVDRQGLNTEAFFGQGTRLTVV.

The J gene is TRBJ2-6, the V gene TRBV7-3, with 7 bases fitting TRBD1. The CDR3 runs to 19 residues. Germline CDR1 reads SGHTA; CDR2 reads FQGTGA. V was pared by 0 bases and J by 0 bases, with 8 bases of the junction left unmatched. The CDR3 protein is CASSLTPRDSFSGANVLTF. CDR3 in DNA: TGTGCCAGCAGCTTAACCCCACGGGACAGTTTCTCTGGGGCCAACGTCCTGACTTTC. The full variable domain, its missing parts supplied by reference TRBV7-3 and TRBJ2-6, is GAGVSQTPSNKVTEKGKYVELRCDPISGHTALYWYRQSLGQGPEFLIYFQGTGAADDSGLPNDRFFAVRPEGSVSTLKIQRTERGDSAVYLCASSLTPRDSFSGANVLTFGAGSRLTVL.

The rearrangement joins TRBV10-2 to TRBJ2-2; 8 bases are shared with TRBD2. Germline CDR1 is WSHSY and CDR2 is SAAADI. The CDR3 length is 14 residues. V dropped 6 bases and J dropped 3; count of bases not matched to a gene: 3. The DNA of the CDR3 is TGCGCCAGCAGGGGACTAGTGGACACCGGGGAGCTGTTTTTT. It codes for CASRGLVDTGELFF.

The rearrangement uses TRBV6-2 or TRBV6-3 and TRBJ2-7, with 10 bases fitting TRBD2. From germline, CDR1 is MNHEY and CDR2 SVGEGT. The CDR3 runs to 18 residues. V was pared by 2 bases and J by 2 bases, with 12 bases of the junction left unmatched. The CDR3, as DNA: TGTGCCAGCAGTTACGAAACTAGCGGGACGAGAGATCCCTACGAGCAGTACTTC. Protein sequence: CASSYETSGTRDPYEQYF.

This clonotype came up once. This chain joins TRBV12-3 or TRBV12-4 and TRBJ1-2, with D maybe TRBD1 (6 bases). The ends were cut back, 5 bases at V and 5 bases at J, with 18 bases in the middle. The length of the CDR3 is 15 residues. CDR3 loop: CASSEATQGIYGYTF. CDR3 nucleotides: TGTGCCAGCAGTGAAGCCACACAGGGAATATATGGCTACACCTTC.

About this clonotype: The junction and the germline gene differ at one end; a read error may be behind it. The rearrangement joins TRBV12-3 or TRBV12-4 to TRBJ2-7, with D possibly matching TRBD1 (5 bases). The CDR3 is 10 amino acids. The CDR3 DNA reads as TGTGCCGGCAGGGCCTACGAGCAGTACTTC. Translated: CAGRAYEQYF.

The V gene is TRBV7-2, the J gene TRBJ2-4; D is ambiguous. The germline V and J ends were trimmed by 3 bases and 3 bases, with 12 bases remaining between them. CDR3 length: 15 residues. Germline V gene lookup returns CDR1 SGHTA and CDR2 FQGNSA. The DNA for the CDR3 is TGTGCCAGCAGCTTCGCAACCCTTGGCAAAAACATTCAGTACTTC. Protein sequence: CASSFATLGKNIQYF.

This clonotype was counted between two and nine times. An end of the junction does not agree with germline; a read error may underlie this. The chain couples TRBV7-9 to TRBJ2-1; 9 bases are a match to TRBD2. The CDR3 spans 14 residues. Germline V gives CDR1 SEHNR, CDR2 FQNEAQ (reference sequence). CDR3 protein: CASSLAGEVGEQFF. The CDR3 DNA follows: TGTGCCAGCAGTTTAGCGGGAGAGGTGGGTGAGCAGTTCTTC.

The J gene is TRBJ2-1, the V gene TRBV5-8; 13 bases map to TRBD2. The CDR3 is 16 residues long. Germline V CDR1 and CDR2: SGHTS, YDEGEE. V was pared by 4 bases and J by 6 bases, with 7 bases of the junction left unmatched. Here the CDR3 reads CASSVGLAGYSNEQFF. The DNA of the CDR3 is TGTGCCAGCAGCGTGGGACTAGCGGGATATAGCAATGAGCAGTTCTTC.

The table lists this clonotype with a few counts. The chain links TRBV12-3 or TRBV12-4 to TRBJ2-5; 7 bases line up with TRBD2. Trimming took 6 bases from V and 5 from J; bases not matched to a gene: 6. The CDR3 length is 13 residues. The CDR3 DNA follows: TGTGCCAGCAGATCTAGCGGTCGGGAGACCCAGTACTTC. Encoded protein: CASRSSGRETQYF.

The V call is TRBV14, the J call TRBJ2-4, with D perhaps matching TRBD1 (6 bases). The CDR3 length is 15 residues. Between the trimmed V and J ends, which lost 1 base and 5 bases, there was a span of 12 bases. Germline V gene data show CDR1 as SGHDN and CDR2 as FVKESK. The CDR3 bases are TGTGCCAGCAGCCAAGCAGGGGCCAAACAAAACATTCAGTACTTC. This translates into CASSQAGAKQNIQYF.

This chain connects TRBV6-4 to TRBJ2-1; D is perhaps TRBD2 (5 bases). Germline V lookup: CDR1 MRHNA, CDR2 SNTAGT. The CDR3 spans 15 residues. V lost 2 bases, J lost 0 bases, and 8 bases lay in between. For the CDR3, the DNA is TGTGCCAGCAGTGACGTAGCGAGCTCCTACAATGAGCAGTTCTTC. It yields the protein CASSDVASSYNEQFF.

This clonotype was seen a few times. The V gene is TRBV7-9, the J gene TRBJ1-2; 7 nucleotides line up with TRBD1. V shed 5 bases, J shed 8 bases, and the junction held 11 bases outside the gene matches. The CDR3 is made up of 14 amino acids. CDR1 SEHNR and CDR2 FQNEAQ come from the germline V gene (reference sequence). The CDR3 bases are TGTGCCAGCAGCCCCGAGGCTCTGACAGGGGGCTACACCTTC. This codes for CASSPEALTGGYTF.

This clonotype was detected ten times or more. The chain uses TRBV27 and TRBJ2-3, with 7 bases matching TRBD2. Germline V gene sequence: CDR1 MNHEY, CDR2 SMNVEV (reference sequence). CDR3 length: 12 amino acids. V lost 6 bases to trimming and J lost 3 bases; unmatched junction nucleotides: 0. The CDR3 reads CASRRGTDTQYF. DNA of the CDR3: TGTGCCAGCAGGCGGGGGACAGATACGCAGTATTTT.

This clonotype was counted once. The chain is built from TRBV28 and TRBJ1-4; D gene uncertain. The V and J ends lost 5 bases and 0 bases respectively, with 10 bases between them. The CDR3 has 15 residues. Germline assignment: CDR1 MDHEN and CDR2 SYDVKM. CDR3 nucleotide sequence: TGTGCCAGCAGTCCACTCTTTGCAACTAATGAAAAACTGTTTTTT. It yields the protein CASSPLFATNEKLFF.

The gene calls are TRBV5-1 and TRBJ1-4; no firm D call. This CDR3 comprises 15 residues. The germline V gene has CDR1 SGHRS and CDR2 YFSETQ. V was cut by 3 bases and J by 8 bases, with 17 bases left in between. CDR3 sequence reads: CASSSLGVGKEKLFF. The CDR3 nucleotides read TGCGCCAGCAGCTCCCTCGGGGTAGGGAAAGAAAAACTGTTTTTT.

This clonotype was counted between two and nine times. For the CDR3, the DNA is TGTGCCAGCCATAGGGGTTGGGAGACCCAGTACTTC. This gives the protein CASHRGWETQYF. The chain combines TRBV28 with TRBJ2-5; a possible D gene is TRBD1 (5 bases). V was clipped by 8 bases and J by 5 bases, with 12 bases between them. Germline V CDR1 and CDR2: MDHEN, SYDVKM. There are 12 residues in the CDR3.

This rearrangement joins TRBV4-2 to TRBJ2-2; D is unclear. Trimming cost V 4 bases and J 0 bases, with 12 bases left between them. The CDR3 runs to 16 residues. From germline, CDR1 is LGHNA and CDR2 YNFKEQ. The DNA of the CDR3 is TGTGCCAGCAGCCGGCTTGTCCAACCGAACACCGGGGAGCTGTTTTTT. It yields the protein CASSRLVQPNTGELFF.

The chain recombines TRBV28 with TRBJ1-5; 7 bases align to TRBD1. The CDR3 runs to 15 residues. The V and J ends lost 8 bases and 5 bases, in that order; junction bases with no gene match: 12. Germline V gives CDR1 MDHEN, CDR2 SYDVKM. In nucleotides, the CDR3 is TGTGCCAGCGGATCTAAGGGGGCAACGGATCAGCCCCAGCATTTT. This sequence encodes CASGSKGATDQPQHF.

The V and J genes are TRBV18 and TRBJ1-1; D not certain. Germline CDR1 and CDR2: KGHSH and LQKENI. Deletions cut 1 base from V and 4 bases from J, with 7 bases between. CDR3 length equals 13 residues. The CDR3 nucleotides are TGTGCCAGCTCACCACAGAAATCCACTGAAGCTTTCTTT. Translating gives CASSPQKSTEAFF.

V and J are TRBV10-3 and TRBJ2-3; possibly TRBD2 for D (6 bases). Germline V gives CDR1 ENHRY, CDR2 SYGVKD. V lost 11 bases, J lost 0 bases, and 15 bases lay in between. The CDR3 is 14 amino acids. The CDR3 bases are TGTGCCGCCGGGACTGACGCTAGCACAGATACGCAGTATTTT. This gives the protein CAAGTDASTDTQYF.

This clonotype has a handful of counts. The CDR3 DNA reads as TGTGCCAGCAGCTTAAGTGGACTAGCGGGAGTCAATGAGCAGTTCTTC. This translates into CASSLSGLAGVNEQFF. The chain carries TRBV7-2 and TRBJ2-1; 13 positions match TRBD2. J gave up 6 bases and V 2 bases, and 4 bases lay outside the gene matches. This CDR3 region has 16 residues. The germline gives CDR1 SGHTA, CDR2 FQGNSA.

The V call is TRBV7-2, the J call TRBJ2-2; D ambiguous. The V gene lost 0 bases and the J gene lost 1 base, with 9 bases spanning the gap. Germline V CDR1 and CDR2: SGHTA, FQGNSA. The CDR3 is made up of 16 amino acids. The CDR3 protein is CASSLAPLMNTGELFF. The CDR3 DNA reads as TGTGCCAGCAGCTTAGCCCCACTAATGAACACCGGGGAGCTGTTTTTT.

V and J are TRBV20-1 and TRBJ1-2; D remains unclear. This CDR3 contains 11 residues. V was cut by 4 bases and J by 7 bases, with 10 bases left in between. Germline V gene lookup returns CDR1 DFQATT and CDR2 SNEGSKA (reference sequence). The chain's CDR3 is CSATYYSGYTF. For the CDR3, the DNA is TGCAGTGCTACCTATTACAGTGGCTACACCTTC.

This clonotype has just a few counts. The DNA for the CDR3 is TGTGCCAGCAGCCCCCCAGCATATGCCAAAAACATTCAGTACTTC. It specifies CASSPPAYAKNIQYF. The rearrangement joins TRBV7-2 to TRBJ2-4; D unclear. V was clipped by 5 bases and J by 1 base, with 12 bases between them. The germline CDR1 and CDR2 sequences are SGHTA and FQGNSA. CDR3 length: 15 amino acids.